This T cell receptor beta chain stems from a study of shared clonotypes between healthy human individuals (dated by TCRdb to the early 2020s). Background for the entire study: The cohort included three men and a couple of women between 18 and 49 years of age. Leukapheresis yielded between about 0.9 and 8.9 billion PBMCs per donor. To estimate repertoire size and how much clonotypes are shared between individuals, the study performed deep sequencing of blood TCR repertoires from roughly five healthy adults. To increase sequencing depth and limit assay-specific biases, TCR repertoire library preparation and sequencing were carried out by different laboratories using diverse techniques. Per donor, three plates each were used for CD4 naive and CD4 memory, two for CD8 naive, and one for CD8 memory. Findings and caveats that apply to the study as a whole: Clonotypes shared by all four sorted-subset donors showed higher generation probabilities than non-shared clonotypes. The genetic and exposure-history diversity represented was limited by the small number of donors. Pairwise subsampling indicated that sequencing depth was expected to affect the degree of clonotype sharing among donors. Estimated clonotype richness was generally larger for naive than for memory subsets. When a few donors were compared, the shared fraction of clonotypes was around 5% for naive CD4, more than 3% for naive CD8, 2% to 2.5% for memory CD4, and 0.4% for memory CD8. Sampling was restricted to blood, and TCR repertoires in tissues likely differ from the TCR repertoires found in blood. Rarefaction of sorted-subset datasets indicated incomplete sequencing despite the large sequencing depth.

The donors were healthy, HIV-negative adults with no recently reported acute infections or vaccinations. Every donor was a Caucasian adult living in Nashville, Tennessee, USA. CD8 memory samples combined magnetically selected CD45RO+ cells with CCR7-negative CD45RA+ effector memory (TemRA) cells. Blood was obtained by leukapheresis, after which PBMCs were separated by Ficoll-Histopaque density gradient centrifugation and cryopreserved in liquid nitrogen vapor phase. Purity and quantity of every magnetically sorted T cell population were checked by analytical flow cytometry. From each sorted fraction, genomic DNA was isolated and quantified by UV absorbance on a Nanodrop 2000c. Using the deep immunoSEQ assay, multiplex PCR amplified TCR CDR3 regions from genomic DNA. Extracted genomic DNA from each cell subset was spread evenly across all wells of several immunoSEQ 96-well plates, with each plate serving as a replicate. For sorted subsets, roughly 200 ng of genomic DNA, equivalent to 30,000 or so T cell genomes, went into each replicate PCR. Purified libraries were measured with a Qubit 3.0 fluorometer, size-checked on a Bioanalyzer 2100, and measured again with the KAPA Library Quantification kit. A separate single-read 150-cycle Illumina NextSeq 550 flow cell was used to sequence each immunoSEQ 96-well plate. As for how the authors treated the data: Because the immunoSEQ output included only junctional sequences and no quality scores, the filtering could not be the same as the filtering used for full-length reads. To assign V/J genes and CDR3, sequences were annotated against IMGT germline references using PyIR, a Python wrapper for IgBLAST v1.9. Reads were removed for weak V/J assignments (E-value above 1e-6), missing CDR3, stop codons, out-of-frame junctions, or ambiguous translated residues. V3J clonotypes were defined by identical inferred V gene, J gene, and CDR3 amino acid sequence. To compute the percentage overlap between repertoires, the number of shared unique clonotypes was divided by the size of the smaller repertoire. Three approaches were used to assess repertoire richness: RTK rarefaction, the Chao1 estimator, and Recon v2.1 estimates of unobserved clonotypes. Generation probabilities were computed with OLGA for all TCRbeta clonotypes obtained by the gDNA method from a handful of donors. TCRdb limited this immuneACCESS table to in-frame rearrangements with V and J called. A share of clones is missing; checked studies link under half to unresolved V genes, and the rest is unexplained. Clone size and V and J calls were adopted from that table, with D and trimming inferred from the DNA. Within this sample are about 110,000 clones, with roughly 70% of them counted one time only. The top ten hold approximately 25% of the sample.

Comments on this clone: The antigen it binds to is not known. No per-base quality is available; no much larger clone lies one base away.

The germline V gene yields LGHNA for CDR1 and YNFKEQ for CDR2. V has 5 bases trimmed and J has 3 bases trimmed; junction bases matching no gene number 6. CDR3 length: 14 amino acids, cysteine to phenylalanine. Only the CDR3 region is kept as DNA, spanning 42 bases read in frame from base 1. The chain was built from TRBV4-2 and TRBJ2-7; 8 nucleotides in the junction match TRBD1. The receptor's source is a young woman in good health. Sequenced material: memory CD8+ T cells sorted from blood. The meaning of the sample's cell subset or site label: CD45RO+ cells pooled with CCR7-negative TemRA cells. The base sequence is TGTGCCAGCAGCGGGGGACAGGATGACTACGAGCAGTACTTC. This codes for CASSGGQDDYEQYF.